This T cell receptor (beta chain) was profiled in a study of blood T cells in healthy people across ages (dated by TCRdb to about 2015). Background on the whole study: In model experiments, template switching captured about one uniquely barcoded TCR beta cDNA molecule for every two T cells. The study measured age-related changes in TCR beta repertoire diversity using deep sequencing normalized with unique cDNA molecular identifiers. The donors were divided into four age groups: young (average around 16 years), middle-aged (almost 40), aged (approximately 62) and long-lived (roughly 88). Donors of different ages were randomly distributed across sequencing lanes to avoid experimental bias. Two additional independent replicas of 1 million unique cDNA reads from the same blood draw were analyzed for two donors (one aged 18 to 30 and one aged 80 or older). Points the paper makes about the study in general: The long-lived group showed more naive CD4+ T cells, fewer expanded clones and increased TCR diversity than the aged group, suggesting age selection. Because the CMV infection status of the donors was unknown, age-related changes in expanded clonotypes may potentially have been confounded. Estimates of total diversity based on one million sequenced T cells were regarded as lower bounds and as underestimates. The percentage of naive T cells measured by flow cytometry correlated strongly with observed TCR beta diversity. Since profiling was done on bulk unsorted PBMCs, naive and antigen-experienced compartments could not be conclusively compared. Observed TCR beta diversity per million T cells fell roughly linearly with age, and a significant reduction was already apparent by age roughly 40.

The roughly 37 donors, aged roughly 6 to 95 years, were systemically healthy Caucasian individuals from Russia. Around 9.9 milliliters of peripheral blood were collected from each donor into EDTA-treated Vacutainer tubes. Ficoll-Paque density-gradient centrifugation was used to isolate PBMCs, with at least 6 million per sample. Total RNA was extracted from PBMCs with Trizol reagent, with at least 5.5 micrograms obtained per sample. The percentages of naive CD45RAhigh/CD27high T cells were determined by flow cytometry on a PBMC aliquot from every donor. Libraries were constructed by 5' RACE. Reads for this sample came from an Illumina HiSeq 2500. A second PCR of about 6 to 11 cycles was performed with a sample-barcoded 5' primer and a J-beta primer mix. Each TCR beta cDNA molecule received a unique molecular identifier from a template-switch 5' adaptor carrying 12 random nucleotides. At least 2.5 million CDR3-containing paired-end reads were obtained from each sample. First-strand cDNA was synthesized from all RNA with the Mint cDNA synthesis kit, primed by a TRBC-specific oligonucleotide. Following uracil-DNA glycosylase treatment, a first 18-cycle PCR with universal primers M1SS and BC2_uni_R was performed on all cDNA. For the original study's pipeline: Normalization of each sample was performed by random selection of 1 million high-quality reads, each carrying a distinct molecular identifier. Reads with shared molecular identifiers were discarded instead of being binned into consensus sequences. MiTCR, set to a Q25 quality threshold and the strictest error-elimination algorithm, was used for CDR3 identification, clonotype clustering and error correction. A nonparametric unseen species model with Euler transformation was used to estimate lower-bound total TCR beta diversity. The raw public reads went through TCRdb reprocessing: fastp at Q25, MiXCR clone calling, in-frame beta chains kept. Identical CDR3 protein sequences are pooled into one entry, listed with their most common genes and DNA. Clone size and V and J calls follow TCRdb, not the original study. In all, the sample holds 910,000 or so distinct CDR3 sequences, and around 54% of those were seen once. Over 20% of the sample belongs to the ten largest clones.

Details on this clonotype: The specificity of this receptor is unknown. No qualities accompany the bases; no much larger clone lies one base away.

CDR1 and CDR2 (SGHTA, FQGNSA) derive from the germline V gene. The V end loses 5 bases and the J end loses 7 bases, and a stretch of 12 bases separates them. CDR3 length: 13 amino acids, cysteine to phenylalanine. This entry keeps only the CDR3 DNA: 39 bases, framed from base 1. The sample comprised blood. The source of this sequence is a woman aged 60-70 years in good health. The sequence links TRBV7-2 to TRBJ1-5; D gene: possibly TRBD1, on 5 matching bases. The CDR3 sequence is CASSPARDQPQHF. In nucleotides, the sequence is TGTGCCAGCAGCCCCGCCAGGGACCAGCCCCAGCATTTT.